A single sample is the source of the 13 T cell receptor beta chains below, sequenced in a study of blood T cell repertoires in COVID-19. The protocol was immunoSEQ multiplex PCR, while the TCRdb copy is restricted to in-frame clones and leaves out a portion. The sample holds about 160,000 clones; around 77% are singletons and the top ten take about 3%. The sequenced sample was peripheral blood. All receptors come from a man aged 65 to 79 with acute or convalescent COVID-19.

The rearrangement uses TRBV11-3 and TRBJ2-1; 13 nucleotides match TRBD2. CDR1 is SGHNT, CDR2 YENEEA, per germline. J was trimmed by 0 bases and V by 5 bases; bases with no gene match: 13. CDR3 length: 20 amino acids. CDR3 coding DNA: TGTGCCAGCAGCACCGGACTAGCGGGAGCTTGGGACCCCTCCTACAATGAGCAGTTCTTC. It yields the protein CASSTGLAGAWDPSYNEQFF.

The rearrangement uses TRBV11-2 and TRBJ1-1, with 8 nucleotides matching TRBD1. This CDR3 is built from 16 residues. Germline V gives CDR1 SGHAT, CDR2 FQNNGV. After removal of 1 base from V and 1 base from J, the junction contained 5 bases not matched to a gene. The CDR3 nucleotides are TGTGCCAGCAGCTTAGGGACAGGGTCTCCGAACACTGAAGCTTTCTTT. This codes for CASSLGTGSPNTEAFF.

V and J are TRBV6-1 and TRBJ2-3, with TRBD2 identical over 7 bases. Germline values: CDR1 MNHNS, CDR2 SASEGT. This CDR3 has 16 amino acids. After removal of 2 bases from V and 2 bases from J, the junction contained 7 bases not matched to a gene. In DNA form, the CDR3 reads TGTGCCAGCAGTGAACACACGGGGGGACCCACAGATACGCAGTATTTT. Protein product: CASSEHTGGPTDTQYF.

A word on this clone: A junction boundary mismatches the germline segment, possibly from a read error. V usage is TRBV5-1 and J usage is TRBJ2-1; 9 bases match TRBD2. The CDR3 length is 17 residues. The V gene's germline CDR1 is SGHRS and CDR2 YFSETQ. CDR3 sequence: CPSRRQLGGGEFIEQFF. The CDR3 bases are TGCCCCAGCAGACGACAGCTGGGCGGGGGGGAATTTATTGAGCAGTTCTTC. The full variable domain, in which reference TRBV5-1 and TRBJ2-1 provide the parts outside the CDR3, is KAGVTQTPRYLIKTRGQQVTLSCSPISGHRSVSWYQQTPGQGLQFLFEYFSETQRNKGNFPGRFSGRQFSNSRSEMNVSTLELGDSALYLCPSRRQLGGGEFIEQFFGPGTRLTVL.

This clone was seen only once. The rearrangement joins TRBV5-1 to TRBJ2-3, with TRBD2 matching over 11 bases. The CDR3 spans 20 residues. CDR1 and CDR2 (germline): SGHRS, YFSETQ. The ends lost 1 base at V and 2 bases at J; junction bases unmatched: 15. This CDR3 is CASSLLVAGGDPTNTDTQYF. The CDR3 bases are TGCGCCAGCAGCTTGCTTGTAGCGGGAGGGGACCCAACGAACACAGATACGCAGTATTTT.

CDR3 nucleotide sequence: TGTGCCATCAGTGGCCTCGAGAGAGGCTACTACAATGAGCAGTTCTTC. This codes for CAISGLERGYYNEQFF. This rearrangement joins TRBV10-3 to TRBJ2-1; the D is unclear. V lost 4 bases and J 3 bases, leaving 16 bases between the germline ends. Germline V gene data show CDR1 as ENHRY and CDR2 as SYGVKD. The CDR3 totals 16 residues.

The chain employs TRBV18 and TRBJ1-2; possible D gene TRBD1, 6 bases. The CDR3 is made up of 15 amino acids. Between the trimmed V and J ends, which lost 0 bases and 8 bases, there was a span of 16 bases. The germline gives CDR1 KGHSH, CDR2 LQKENI. CDR3 nucleotides: TGTGCCAGCTCACCACCGCTAGCAGGGGAGATCGGCTACACCTTC. Residues: CASSPPLAGEIGYTF.

Many counts were recorded for this clone. The chain recombines TRBV6-5 with TRBJ1-6; 8 bases line up with TRBD1. Germline V gives CDR1 MNHEY, CDR2 SVGAGI. This CDR3 region has 15 residues. V shed 2 bases, J shed 5 bases, and the junction held 2 bases outside the gene matches. The CDR3 DNA sequence: TGTGCCAGCAGTTACCGACAGGGGAATAATTCACCCCTCCACTTT. As protein: CASSYRQGNNSPLHF.

This sequence joins TRBV28 and TRBJ2-1, with D perhaps matching TRBD1 (5 bases). CDR1 MDHEN and CDR2 SYDVKM come from the germline V gene. The CDR3 has 16 residues. V dropped 1 base and J dropped 1 base, with 11 bases sitting between them. The CDR3 loop reads CASSLYPQGSYNEQFF. The CDR3 region has the DNA TGTGCCAGCAGTTTATACCCCCAGGGTTCCTACAATGAGCAGTTCTTC.

The chain joins TRBV2 to TRBJ2-6; D is unclear. The CDR3 spans 16 residues. The germline V gene encodes CDR1 SNHLY and CDR2 FYNNEI. The V gene lost 3 bases and the J gene lost 0 bases, with 9 bases spanning the gap. CDR3 region: CASSDLERSGANVLTF. CDR3 bases: TGTGCCAGCAGTGATCTGGAGCGCTCTGGGGCCAACGTCCTGACTTTC.

J is TRBJ2-4 and V is TRBV2; D unclear. The CDR3 contains 14 residues. Germline CDR1 is SNHLY and CDR2 is FYNNEI. With 7 bases removed from V and 0 bases from J, the gap between germline ends came to 10 bases. CDR3 coding DNA: TGTGCCAGCACTATCACAGTAGCCAAAAACATTCAGTACTTC. It codes for CASTITVAKNIQYF.

The V call is TRBV19, the J call TRBJ2-1; 10 bases match TRBD2. Germline V lookup: CDR1 LNHDA, CDR2 SQIVND (reference sequence). The J segment lost 9 bases and the V segment lost 6 bases, leaving 14 bases of the junction unmatched. This CDR3 comprises 16 residues. The CDR3 coding sequence is TGTGCCAGTAGGTATAGAGCCAGCGGGAGGGAGGTTGAGCAGTTCTTC. Its translation is CASRYRASGREVEQFF.

The rearrangement joins TRBV4-1 to TRBJ2-3, with 8 bases identical to TRBD2. Trimming removed 5 bases from V and 2 bases from J; junction bases left unmatched: 9. The CDR3 has 16 amino acids. CDR1 and CDR2 (germline): MGHRA, YSYEKL. In DNA form, the CDR3 reads TGCGCCAGCAGCTCCCCCGGGACTAGGAACACAGATACGCAGTATTTT. Amino acids: CASSSPGTRNTDTQYF.